The rows below give T cell receptor beta chains drawn from one sample of a study of T cell repertoires in cytomegalovirus infection. The antigens for these receptors are not known. TCRdb recomputed calls from the reads with MiXCR, one row per CDR3 protein. This table holds about a million distinct CDR3 sequences, roughly 30% found once. Sequences were derived from cultured CD8+ T cells from PBMCs, sampled from culture after CMV antigen stimulation. The receptors come from a human donor in good health (CMV status not recorded). Some clones in this sample may be carry-over from other donors' samples. The CDR3 runs from the conserved cysteine through the conserved F or W. The D gene is left open where the match is weak. Clone sizes are given selectively: once, few, many, or a class where the clone is expanded.

d_call j_call v_call clone_size cdr3_aa cdr3_nt
NA TRBJ2-7 TRBV15 NA CATSRDPAGSYEQYF TGTGCCACCAGCAGAGATCCGGCGGGCTCCTACGAGCAGTACTTC
NA TRBJ1-6 TRBV28 NA CASSLSPFNSPLHF TGTGCCAGCAGTTTATCCCCTTTTAATTCACCCCTCCACTTT
NA TRBJ2-3 TRBV7-3 few CASSPTTHLTDTQYF TGTGCCAGCAGCCCAACAACCCACCTCACAGATACGCAGTATTTT
NA TRBJ1-1 TRBV6-2/TRBV6-3 few CASTHRAGTLEGTEAFF TGTGCCAGCACCCATCGGGCAGGGACCCTCGAAGGGACTGAAGCTTTCTTT
TRBD1 TRBJ2-5 TRBV11-2 NA CASRTGGEGETQYF TGTGCCAGCAGGACAGGGGGCGAAGGAGAGACCCAGTACTTC
NA TRBJ2-1 TRBV2 NA CASRVGSSSYNEQFF TGTGCCTCTAGGGTGGGCAGCTCCTCCTACAATGAGCAGTTCTTC
TRBD1 TRBJ1-2 TRBV5-1 NA CASSLVGQETYGYTF TGCGCCAGCAGCTTGGTCGGACAGGAGACCTATGGCTACACCTTC
TRBD2 TRBJ2-1 TRBV6-5 few CASSYSFSGSYNEQFF TGTGCCAGCAGTTACTCATTTAGCGGGTCCTACAATGAGCAGTTCTTC
NA TRBJ1-2 TRBV12-3/TRBV12-4 few CASSLVGINYGYTF TGTGCCAGCAGTTTAGTTGGGATTAACTATGGCTACACCTTC
TRBD2 TRBJ2-5 TRBV6-6 NA CASSLRGGVETQYF TGTGCCAGCAGCCTTCGGGGGGGCGTGGAGACCCAGTACTTC
NA TRBJ2-5 TRBV9 few CASSVAEGTVPEEETQYF TGTGCCAGCAGCGTAGCTGAGGGGACGGTCCCGGAGGAAGAGACCCAGTACTTC
TRBD1 TRBJ2-2 TRBV13 NA CASSTRDRGQGGPGELFF TGTGCCAGCAGCACCCGCGATCGCGGACAGGGTGGGCCCGGGGAGCTGTTTTTT
TRBD2 TRBJ2-3 TRBV27 NA CAIRPVAGAQYF TGTGCCATCCGTCCCGTAGCGGGGGCCCAGTATTTT
NA TRBJ2-3 TRBV7-9 NA CASSARDGDIASTDTQYF TGTGCCAGCAGCGCGCGGGACGGCGATATTGCTAGCACAGATACGCAGTATTTT
NA TRBJ1-1 TRBV19 NA CTSSLSGGGTEAFF TGTACCAGTAGCCTAAGCGGCGGAGGAACTGAAGCTTTCTTT
NA TRBJ1-1 TRBV7-6 NA CTNSLEVSYTEAFF TGTACCAACAGCTTGGAGGTATCTTACACTGAAGCTTTCTTT
NA TRBJ1-1 TRBV6-6 NA CASSWRGRGNTEAFF TGTGCCAGCAGTTGGCGCGGACGGGGGAACACTGAAGCTTTCTTT
TRBD1 TRBJ1-2 TRBV6-4 NA CASSDDRGFGGYTF TGTGCCAGCAGTGACGACAGGGGATTCGGTGGCTACACCTTC
NA TRBJ1-1 TRBV20-1 many CSARHISTEAFF TGCAGTGCTAGACACATTTCCACTGAAGCTTTCTTT
NA TRBJ2-7 TRBV4-1 few CASSQRDNSYEQYF TGCGCCAGCAGCCAGCGGGACAACTCCTACGAGCAGTACTTC
NA TRBJ2-5 TRBV28 NA CASNLSQTGRETQYF TGTGCCAGCAATCTGAGCCAGACCGGCAGAGAGACCCAGTACTTC
NA TRBJ2-7 TRBV6-2/TRBV6-3 NA CVSSWAIRWEQYF TGTGTCAGCAGTTGGGCGATCCGGTGGGAGCAGTACTTC
NA TRBJ2-3 TRBV20-1 NA CSGRGGGGYTQYF TGCAGTGGGAGGGGGGGCGGCGGATATACGCAGTATTTT
NA TRBJ2-1 TRBV12-3/TRBV12-4 many CASSPLTYNEQFF TGTGCCAGCAGTCCTCTTACTTACAATGAGCAGTTCTTC
NA TRBJ1-1 TRBV6-5 once CANSQRAGRLDTEAFF TGTGCCAACAGTCAACGCGCAGGGAGACTTGACACTGAAGCTTTCTTT
NA TRBJ2-1 TRBV19 NA CASSIEGESSYNEQFF TGTGCCAGTAGTATAGAAGGGGAGAGCTCCTACAATGAGCAGTTCTTC
NA TRBJ2-3 TRBV7-8 many CASIHLTGTDTQYF TGTGCCAGCATCCATCTTACCGGCACAGATACGCAGTATTTT
TRBD2 TRBJ2-3 TRBV7-2 many CASSLVRSGPFSTDTQYF TGTGCCAGCAGCTTAGTCCGTAGCGGGCCTTTTAGCACAGATACGCAGTATTTT
NA TRBJ2-3 TRBV4-1 NA CASSQEKAPSTDTQYF TGCGCCAGCAGCCAAGAGAAAGCCCCTAGCACAGATACGCAGTATTTT
TRBD2 TRBJ2-2 TRBV9 once CASSGGGSSELFF TGTGCCAGCAGCGGCGGGGGGTCCTCGGAGCTGTTTTTT
NA TRBJ1-2 TRBV27 NA CASSRTLAGWDGYTF TGTGCCAGCAGTAGGACCCTCGCGGGCTGGGATGGCTACACCTTC
TRBD2 TRBJ2-2 TRBV11-3 few CASSPGLAVDGELFF TGTGCCAGCAGCCCTGGACTAGCGGTCGACGGGGAGCTGTTTTTT
NA TRBJ2-4 TRBV2 few CASRALDKAILGQNIQYF TGTGCCAGCAGGGCATTGGACAAGGCAATCCTGGGCCAAAACATTCAGTACTTC
TRBD2 TRBJ2-1 TRBV27 few CASSALAGAYNEQFF TGTGCCAGCAGCGCACTAGCGGGAGCCTACAATGAGCAGTTCTTC
NA TRBJ2-5 TRBV7-3 NA CASSLGGAEETQYF TGTGCCAGCAGCTTAGGGGGGGCGGAAGAGACCCAGTACTTC
NA TRBJ1-2 TRBV4-2 few CASSQGGQGRYGYTF TGTGCCAGCAGCCAAGGGGGTCAGGGGCGGTATGGCTACACCTTC
NA TRBJ2-7 TRBV6-4 many CASSRDPTYEQYF TGTGCCAGCAGCCGGGACCCAACCTACGAGCAGTACTTC
TRBD2 TRBJ2-5 TRBV12-5 few CASGFPSLTSGGQETQYF TGTGCTAGTGGTTTCCCTTCCCTGACTAGCGGGGGTCAAGAGACCCAGTACTTC
TRBD1 TRBJ1-2 TRBV29-1 NA CSVPGTGGSDTF TGCAGCGTCCCCGGGACAGGGGGCTCGGACACCTTC
TRBD1 TRBJ1-4 TRBV6-1 NA CASRPYTGGSGEKLFF TGTGCCAGCAGGCCTTACACAGGGGGCTCTGGTGAAAAACTGTTTTTT
NA TRBJ1-2 TRBV12-3/TRBV12-4 few CATRTVGYTF TGTGCCACGCGGACGGTTGGCTACACCTTC
NA TRBJ1-2 TRBV27 NA CASSLQGPGGYTF TGTGCCAGCAGTTTACAGGGGCCTGGCGGCTACACCTTC
NA TRBJ2-1 TRBV5-1 once CASSLWRGLEQFF TGCGCCAGCAGCTTGTGGCGGGGGCTTGAGCAGTTCTTC
NA TRBJ1-3 TRBV2 NA CASSEGTSKGTGNTIYF TGTGCCAGCAGTGAAGGGACTTCCAAGGGAACTGGAAACACCATATATTTT
NA TRBJ2-6 TRBV6-5 NA CASRGGVDGANVLTF TGTGCCAGCAGGGGTGGCGTCGATGGGGCCAACGTCCTGACTTTC
NA TRBJ1-1 TRBV6-1 NA CASSFGSAAGTEAFF TGTGCCAGCAGTTTCGGGTCGGCGGCGGGGACTGAAGCTTTCTTT
NA TRBJ2-1 TRBV28 few CASSLFRLQNEQFF TGTGCCAGCAGTTTATTCCGTCTCCAGAATGAGCAGTTCTTC
NA TRBJ2-1 TRBV6-2/TRBV6-3 NA CASSYLEEGVRYYNEQFF TGTGCCAGCAGTTATTTAGAGGAGGGAGTGAGGTACTACAATGAGCAGTTCTTC
NA TRBJ2-5 TRBV19 NA CASSTRGTGGETQYF TGTGCCAGTAGTACCAGGGGAACAGGAGGGGAGACCCAGTACTTC
NA TRBJ2-5 TRBV5-1 few CASSSRALRKETQYF TGCGCCAGCAGCTCCCGGGCCCTCAGGAAAGAGACCCAGTACTTC
TRBD1 TRBJ2-1 TRBV28 NA CASSLSGTGTEQFF TGTGCCAGCAGTTTATCCGGGACAGGGACTGAGCAGTTCTTC